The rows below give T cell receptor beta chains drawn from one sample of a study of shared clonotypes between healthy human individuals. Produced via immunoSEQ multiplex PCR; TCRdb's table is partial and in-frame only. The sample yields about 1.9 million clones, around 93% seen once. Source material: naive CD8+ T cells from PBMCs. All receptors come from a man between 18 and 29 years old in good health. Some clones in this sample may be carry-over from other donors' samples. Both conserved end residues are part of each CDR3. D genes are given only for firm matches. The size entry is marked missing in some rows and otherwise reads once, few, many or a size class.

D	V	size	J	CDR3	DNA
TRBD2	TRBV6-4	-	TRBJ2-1	CASRVGSGTTRHEQFF	TGTGCCAGCAGGGTAGGATCCGGGACTACGAGGCATGAGCAGTTCTTC
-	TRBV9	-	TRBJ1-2	CASSPMGGLFYGYTF	TGTGCCAGCAGCCCGATGGGGGGGCTATTCTATGGCTACACCTTC
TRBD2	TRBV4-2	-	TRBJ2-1	CASSQPSGSSYNEQFF	TGTGCCAGCAGCCAGCCTAGCGGGAGCTCCTACAATGAGCAGTTCTTC
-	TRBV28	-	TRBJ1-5	CASSLRTDNQPQHF	TGTGCCAGCAGTCTACGGACAGACAATCAGCCCCAGCATTTT
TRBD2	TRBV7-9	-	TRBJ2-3	CASSFPPSGAGTDTQYF	TGTGCCAGCAGCTTCCCCCCTAGCGGGGCCGGCACAGATACGCAGTATTTT
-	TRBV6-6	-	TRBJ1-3	CASSGLGGDSGNTIYF	TGTGCCAGCAGTGGATTGGGGGGGGACTCTGGAAACACCATATATTTT
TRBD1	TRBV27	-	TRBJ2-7	CASSLGRGSLEQYF	TGTGCCAGCAGTTTAGGCAGGGGGAGTCTCGAGCAGTACTTC
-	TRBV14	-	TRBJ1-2	CASSQVLNYGYTF	TGTGCCAGCAGCCAAGTACTCAACTATGGCTACACCTTC
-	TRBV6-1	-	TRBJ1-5	CASSEEDEVNQPQHF	TGTGCCAGCAGTGAAGAGGATGAGGTCAATCAGCCCCAGCATTTT
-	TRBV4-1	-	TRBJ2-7	CASSHVGGQSSYEQYF	TGCGCCAGCAGCCACGTCGGGGGACAGTCCTCCTACGAGCAGTACTTC
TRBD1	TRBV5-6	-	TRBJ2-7	CASSFGTGIHEQYF	TGTGCCAGCAGCTTCGGGACAGGGATCCACGAGCAGTACTTC
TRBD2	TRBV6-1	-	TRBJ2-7	CASWYPSGAYEQYF	TGTGCCAGCTGGTACCCTAGCGGCGCCTACGAGCAGTACTTC
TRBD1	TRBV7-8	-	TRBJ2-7	CASSNDRGYEQYF	TGTGCCAGCAGCAACGACAGGGGCTACGAGCAGTACTTC
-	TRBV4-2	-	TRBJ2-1	CASSQESTRGGNEQFF	TGTGCCAGCAGCCAAGAGTCGACTCGAGGGGGTAATGAGCAGTTCTTC
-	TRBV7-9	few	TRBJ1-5	CASSLDWVSQPQHF	TGTGCCAGCAGCTTAGATTGGGTTAGTCAGCCCCAGCATTTT
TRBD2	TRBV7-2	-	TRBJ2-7	CASSLFTGGGVEQYF	TGTGCCAGCAGCTTATTTACGGGAGGAGGCGTCGAGCAGTACTTC
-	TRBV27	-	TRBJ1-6	CASSFSGFNSPLHF	TGTGCCAGCAGTTTTTCAGGATTTAATTCACCCCTCCACTTT
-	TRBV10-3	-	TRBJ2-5	CAIRGESASQETQYF	TGTGCCATCAGGGGAGAATCGGCGAGCCAAGAGACCCAGTACTTC
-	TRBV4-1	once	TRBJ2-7	CASSQGGASTYEQYF	TGCGCCAGCAGCCAAGGCGGGGCCTCTACCTACGAGCAGTACTTC
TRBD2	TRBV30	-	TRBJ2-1	CAWSLAGNEQFF	TGTGCCTGGAGTCTAGCGGGTAATGAGCAGTTCTTC
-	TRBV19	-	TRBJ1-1	CASSIVRDTEAFF	TGTGCCAGTAGTATAGTCAGGGACACTGAAGCTTTCTTT
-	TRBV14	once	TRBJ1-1	CASSQGDLRVTEAFF	TGTGCCAGCAGCCAAGGCGACCTGAGGGTGACTGAAGCTTTCTTT